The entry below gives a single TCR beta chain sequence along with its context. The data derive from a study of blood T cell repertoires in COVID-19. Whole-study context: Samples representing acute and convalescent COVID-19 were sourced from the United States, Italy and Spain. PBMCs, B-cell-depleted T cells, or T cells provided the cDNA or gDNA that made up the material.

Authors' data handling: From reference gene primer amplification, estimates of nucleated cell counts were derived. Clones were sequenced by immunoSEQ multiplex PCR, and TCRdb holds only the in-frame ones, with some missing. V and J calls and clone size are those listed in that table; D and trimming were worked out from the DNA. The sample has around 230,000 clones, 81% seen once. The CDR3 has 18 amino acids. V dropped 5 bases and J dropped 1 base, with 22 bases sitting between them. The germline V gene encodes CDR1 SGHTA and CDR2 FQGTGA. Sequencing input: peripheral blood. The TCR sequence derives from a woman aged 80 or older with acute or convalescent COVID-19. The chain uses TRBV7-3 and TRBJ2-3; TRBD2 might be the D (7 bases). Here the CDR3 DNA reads TGTGCCAGCAGCCGAAAGGGGGGGTCCAGAGTTGGCACAGATACGCAGTATTTT. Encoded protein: CASSRKGGSRVGTDTQYF.